These 23 T cell receptor beta chains came from one sample sequenced in a study of T cells in localized non-small cell lung cancer. The data were produced by immunoSEQ multiplex PCR, yet TCRdb's version contains in-frame clones alone and is incomplete. In the table there are roughly 25,000 clones, 70% to 90% of which are singletons. The source material was peripheral blood, sampled before any cancer treatment. These receptors were taken from a female donor of 60 years or more with stage II squamous cell lung carcinoma.

This chain links TRBV5-1 with TRBJ1-5; 9 bases map to TRBD1. Germline V gene data show CDR1 as SGHRS and CDR2 as YFSETQ. Losses at the gene ends were 0 bases for V and 2 bases for J; bases not matched to a gene: 3. This CDR3 is 16 amino acids long. The CDR3 DNA reads TGCGCCAGCAGCTTGGAATGGACAGGGGGCAATCAGCCCCAGCATTTT. Residues: CASSLEWTGGNQPQHF.

This chain uses TRBV27 with TRBJ2-2, with a possible D match to TRBD2 (6 bases). Germline lookup yields CDR1 MNHEY and CDR2 SMNVEV (reference sequence). The CDR3 totals 15 residues. V lost 7 bases, J lost 0 bases, and 12 bases lay in between. In nucleotides, the CDR3 is TGTGCCAGCACCGGGACTCGGTCGAACACCGGGGAGCTGTTTTTT. It translates to CASTGTRSNTGELFF.

The rearrangement links TRBV6-5 to TRBJ1-6; maybe TRBD1 (6 bases). The V and J ends lost 2 bases and 5 bases respectively, with 7 bases between them. The CDR3 has 14 residues. Germline V CDR1 and CDR2: MNHEY, SVGAGI. The CDR3 DNA reads TGTGCCAGCAGTTACGGACAGAATAATTCACCCCTCCACTTT. Encoded protein: CASSYGQNNSPLHF.

V gene TRBV18 combines with J gene TRBJ1-2; D may be TRBD1 (5 bases). Germline CDR1 and CDR2: KGHSH and LQKENI. The CDR3 covers 14 residues. Deletions cut 0 bases from V and 3 bases from J, with 8 bases between. In DNA form, the CDR3 reads TGTGCCAGCTCACCACCCGGGACGGACTATGGCTACACCTTC. It is translated as CASSPPGTDYGYTF.

This chain joins TRBV15 and TRBJ1-2; D may be TRBD1 (5 bases). The CDR3 has 14 residues. Deletions cut 0 bases from V and 5 bases from J, with 10 bases between. CDR1 and CDR2 (germline): LNHNV, YYDKDF (reference sequence). This chain's CDR3 is CATSREGQIYGYTF. The CDR3 coding sequence is TGTGCCACCAGCAGAGAGGGGCAGATTTATGGCTACACCTTC.

The rearrangement links TRBV18 to TRBJ1-5; D might be TRBD1 (5 bases). Per the germline V gene, CDR1 is KGHSH and CDR2 is LQKENI. The CDR3 consists of 13 residues. V lost 5 bases and J lost 5, with 10 bases in between. The CDR3 DNA is TGTGCCAGCTCAGAGGGGCGGGATCAGCCCCAGCATTTT. Translated, it gives CASSEGRDQPQHF. Full variable domain (rest looked up from reference TRBV18 and TRBJ1-5): NAGVMQNPRHLVRRRGQEARLRCSPMKGHSHVYWYRQLPEEGLKFMVYLQKENIIDESGMPKERFSAEFPKEGPSILRIQQVVRGDSAAYFCASSEGRDQPQHFGDGTRLSIL.

The V call is TRBV9, the J call TRBJ2-7; D may be TRBD2 (6 bases). The CDR3 runs to 14 residues. The germline V gene has CDR1 SGDLS and CDR2 YYNGEE. V was pared by 4 bases and J by 0 bases, with 11 bases between. The CDR3 sequence: CASSPGTHSYEQYF. The CDR3 coding sequence is TGTGCCAGCAGCCCCGGGACTCACTCCTACGAGCAGTACTTC.

The V gene is TRBV6-4, the J gene TRBJ2-2; no reliable D call. V dropped 8 bases and J dropped 0 bases, with 10 bases sitting between them. The CDR3 is made up of 14 amino acids. Germline V gene data show CDR1 as MRHNA and CDR2 as SNTAGT. CDR3 amino acids: CASRDTANTGELFF. The CDR3 bases are TGTGCCAGCCGAGACACCGCGAACACCGGGGAGCTGTTTTTT.

The gene calls are TRBV18 and TRBJ2-5; TRBD1 or TRBD2 may be the D gene (5 bases each). CDR3 size: 12 residues. Germline V gives CDR1 KGHSH, CDR2 LQKENI. V lost 6 bases to trimming and J lost 3 bases, with 8 bases between them. The CDR3 region is CASSGREETQYF. The DNA of the CDR3 is TGTGCCAGCTCGGGACGGGAAGAGACCCAGTACTTC.

CDR3 region: CASTSNLQSNSPLHF. The CDR3 nucleotides are TGTGCCAGCACTTCGAACTTACAGTCTAATTCACCCCTCCACTTT. This chain joins TRBV6-1 and TRBJ1-6; D gene uncertain. CDR3 length: 15 residues. Germline V gene sequence: CDR1 MNHNS, CDR2 SASEGT. Trimming cost V 7 bases and J 6 bases, with 16 bases left between them.

This chain connects TRBV10-3 to TRBJ2-6; 9 positions match TRBD1. Trimming removed 0 bases from V and 4 bases from J; junction bases left unmatched: 7. Germline CDR1 is ENHRY and CDR2 is SYGVKD. This CDR3 is built from 18 residues. The chain's CDR3 is CAISESGQGSAGANVLTF. The DNA of the CDR3 is TGTGCCATCAGTGAGTCTGGACAGGGGTCTGCCGGGGCCAACGTCCTGACTTTC.

The chain recombines TRBV30 with TRBJ2-1; D gene ambiguous. CDR3 size: 11 residues. CDR1 and CDR2 (germline): GTSNPN, SVGIG (reference sequence). The ends were cut back, 0 bases at V and 8 bases at J, with 5 bases in the middle. The CDR3 nucleotides are TGTGCCTGGAGTGTTAATGATGAGCAGTTCTTC. This encodes CAWSVNDEQFF.

The rearrangement links TRBV18 to TRBJ2-7; D gene unclear. Germline CDR1 and CDR2: KGHSH and LQKENI. The CDR3 covers 12 residues. Trimming stripped 1 base from V and 2 bases from J, with 3 bases between. The CDR3 nucleotides are TGTGCCAGCTCACCACTGCCCTACGAGCAGTACTTC. As protein: CASSPLPYEQYF. Together with reference TRBV18 and TRBJ2-7, the CDR3 gives the full variable domain: NAGVMQNPRHLVRRRGQEARLRCSPMKGHSHVYWYRQLPEEGLKFMVYLQKENIIDESGMPKERFSAEFPKEGPSILRIQQVVRGDSAAYFCASSPLPYEQYFGPGTRLTVT.

This chain uses TRBV9 with TRBJ1-4; a possible D gene is TRBD1 (6 bases). This CDR3 is built from 15 residues. Germline values: CDR1 SGDLS, CDR2 YYNGEE. Trimming pared 5 bases from V and 8 bases from J, leaving 19 bases between. The CDR3 here is CASSAEGGNKEKLFF. The CDR3 coding sequence is TGTGCCAGCAGTGCCGAGGGGGGGAACAAAGAAAAACTGTTTTTT.

This clone was detected once. This chain uses TRBV2 with TRBJ1-5; tentative D call: TRBD1 (6 bases). Trimming shortened V by 7 bases and J by 6 bases, and 16 bases separated the two germline ends. Germline CDR1 reads SNHLY; CDR2 reads FYNNEI. This CDR3 region has 14 residues. CDR3 in DNA: TGTGCCAGCACACAGGGAACGGACGGTCAGCCCCAGCATTTT. Translation: CASTQGTDGQPQHF.

A note on this clone: One end of the junction does not line up with germline, which may come from a read error. J is TRBJ2-5 and V is TRBV18; 8 nucleotides agree with TRBD2. CDR3 length: 15 residues. CDR1 is KGHSH and CDR2 is LQKENI in the germline V gene. This CDR3 is CASSRSRGGLETRYF. Here the CDR3 DNA reads TGTGCCAGCTCAAGGTCCCGCGGGGGGTTGGAGACCCGGTACTTC.

V gene TRBV7-9 combines with J gene TRBJ1-6; a possible D gene is TRBD1 (6 bases). Germline lookup yields CDR1 SEHNR and CDR2 FQNEAQ (reference sequence). V was clipped by 4 bases and J by 6 bases, with 13 bases between them. There are 15 residues in the CDR3. The CDR3 loop is CASSSRDTPNSPLHF. The CDR3 DNA is TGTGCCAGCAGCTCCCGGGACACCCCTAATTCACCCCTCCACTTT.

J is TRBJ1-1 and V is TRBV11-3, with unresolved D. V dropped 3 bases and J dropped 6 bases, with 11 bases sitting between them. Per germline, CDR1 SGHNT and CDR2 YENEEA. This CDR3 comprises 13 residues. In DNA form, the CDR3 reads TGTGCCAGCAGCTTCGGGGTTCGCGCTGAAGCTTTCTTT. Translation gives CASSFGVRAEAFF.

V and J are TRBV7-6 and TRBJ2-5; 8 nucleotides line up with TRBD1. CDR1 SGHVS and CDR2 FNYEAQ come from the germline V gene. The CDR3 totals 15 residues. The trim removed 5 bases at V and 1 base at J, leaving 6 bases unmatched. The CDR3 nucleotides are TGTGCCAGCAGCCCTCGGGACAGGCTCCAAGAGACCCAGTACTTC. This sequence encodes CASSPRDRLQETQYF.

V is TRBV19 and J is TRBJ2-7; 11 bases align to TRBD2. V shed 6 bases and J 0 bases; nucleotides not matched to a gene: 7. In germline, CDR1 is LNHDA, CDR2 SQIVND (reference sequence). The CDR3 is 16 amino acids. As DNA, the CDR3 is TGTGCCAGTAGCTCGAAGGGGACTAGCGGCTCCTACGAGCAGTACTTC. Translated: CASSSKGTSGSYEQYF.

The chain carries TRBV29-1 and TRBJ2-5, with 7 bases matching TRBD2. The CDR3 covers 14 residues. The germline V gene has CDR1 SQVTM and CDR2 ANQGSEA. The junction had 9 bases not matched to a gene; V was cut back by 3 bases and J by 5 bases. CDR3 sequence (DNA): TGCAGCGTTGATGAAGCGGGACTACTGGAGACCCAGTACTTC. It is translated as CSVDEAGLLETQYF. The variable domain in full, with the rest retrieved from reference TRBV29-1 and TRBJ2-5, is SAVISQKPSRDICQRGTSLTIQCQVDSQVTMMFWYRQQPGQSLTLIATANQGSEATYESGFVIDKFPISRPNLTFSTLTVSNMSPEDSSIYLCSVDEAGLLETQYFGPGTRLLVL.

V gene TRBV5-1 combines with J gene TRBJ1-3; unclear D gene. Trimming cost V 2 bases and J 0 bases, with 6 bases left between them. From germline, CDR1 is SGHRS and CDR2 YFSETQ. The CDR3 sequence is 14 residues long. CDR3 loop: CASSFDFSGNTIYF. CDR3 nucleotide sequence: TGCGCCAGCAGCTTTGACTTCTCTGGAAACACCATATATTTT.

The chain is built from TRBV7-9 and TRBJ2-1; the D gene is possibly TRBD2 (6 bases). This CDR3 spans 11 amino acids. V lost 8 bases and J 10 bases, leaving 12 bases between the germline ends. CDR1 and CDR2 from the germline V gene are SEHNR and FQNEAQ (reference sequence). As DNA, the CDR3 is TGTGCCAGCGTGGAGGGAACCGAGCAGTTCTTC. Translating it yields CASVEGTEQFF.